The next 5 T cell receptor beta chains were all read from a single sample in a study of blood T cell repertoires in COVID-19. Sequencing was performed with immunoSEQ multiplex PCR; in TCRdb, only in-frame clones are kept and a portion is missing. Here the sample spans around 250,000 clones, 80% to 90% being singletons. Sequencing used peripheral blood. The source is a man aged 25 to 45 who had recovered from COVID-19.

This clone appeared a few times. The genes are TRBV7-2 and TRBJ1-5, with 8 positions matching TRBD1. This CDR3 region has 14 residues. The V segment lost 4 bases and the J segment 7 bases; nucleotides outside the gene matches: 6. Germline V gives CDR1 SGHTA, CDR2 FQGNSA. As DNA, the CDR3 is TGTGCCAGCAGCTCCCAGGGGGCGAGACAGCCCCAGCATTTT. This codes for CASSSQGARQPQHF.

The V call is TRBV6-1, the J call TRBJ2-7; perhaps TRBD2 as D (5 bases). Trimming pared 2 bases from V and 6 bases from J, leaving 14 bases between. The CDR3 is made up of 14 amino acids. Germline CDR1 reads MNHNS; CDR2 reads SASEGT. As DNA, the CDR3 is TGTGCCAGCAGTGAATCATTGAGGGCCCGCGAGCAGTACTTC. Protein sequence: CASSESLRAREQYF.

The chain has TRBV5-4 and TRBJ2-3, with 9 bases identical to TRBD1. Trimming removed 0 bases from V and 6 bases from J; junction bases left unmatched: 5. The CDR3 has 15 amino acids. CDR1 is SGHNT and CDR2 is YYREEE in the germline V gene (reference sequence). The CDR3 DNA follows: TGTGCCAGCAGCTTGGAGGGACAGGGTACTGATACGCAGTATTTT. Its translation: CASSLEGQGTDTQYF.

V gene TRBV11-3 combines with J gene TRBJ2-7; TRBD1 matches 8 bases. The ends lost 9 bases at V and 3 bases at J; junction bases unmatched: 10. The CDR3 loop spans 14 amino acids. Germline assignment: CDR1 SGHNT and CDR2 YENEEA. The CDR3 nucleotides are TGTGCCAGGACAGGACAGGGAAGGGGCTACGAGCAGTACTTC. It encodes CARTGQGRGYEQYF.

The chain recombines TRBV6-2 or TRBV6-3 with TRBJ1-4; TRBD1 aligns across 8 bases. The CDR3 is 15 amino acids. J was trimmed by 5 bases and V by 5 bases; bases with no gene match: 7. Germline CDR1 reads MNHEY; CDR2 reads SVGEGT. CDR3 sequence (DNA): TGTGCCAGCAGTCCCAGGACAGGGAAGAATGAAAAACTGTTTTTT. Residues: CASSPRTGKNEKLFF.